Listed here is a single T cell receptor (beta chain). Its antigen is not known. At one of its ends the junction is not consistent with the germline gene, which may arise from a read error. These data come from a study of T cells in localized non-small cell lung cancer. Clones were sequenced by immunoSEQ multiplex PCR, and TCRdb holds only the in-frame ones, with some missing. The sample lists about 1,400 clones; 25% to 30% were seen once. Findings and caveats of the study: Tumor showed lower T cell clonality than uninvolved adjacent lung, where it was highest. A median of approximately 50 of the top 100 tumor clones appeared in adjacent lung, which was paired and uninvolved. Overall survival was longer when the density of T cells in the blood was higher.

The CDR3 consists of 15 residues. Germline values: CDR1 MNHGY, CDR2 SAAAGT. This TCR derives from a woman between 18 and 55 years old with stage III lung adenocarcinoma. The source material was normal lung tissue next to the tumor, sampled before any cancer treatment. This chain links TRBV6-8 with TRBJ1-1, with TRBD1 as a possible D gene (5 bases). This CDR3 is CAISPGARGNTEAFF. DNA for the CDR3: TGTGCCATCAGTCCCGGGGCCCGCGGGAACACTGAAGCTTTCTTT.